This T cell receptor beta chain was captured by sequencing in a study of blood T cell repertoires in COVID-19 (dated by TCRdb to about 2020). Background for the entire study: Samples from collaborators originated in the United States, Italy and Spain and spanned both the acute and convalescent phases of COVID-19. Sample metadata almost always included a de-identified subject ID, COVID-19 status, age in years and sex. The material from the prospective study consisted of cDNA or gDNA derived from T cells, B-cell-depleted T cells, or PBMCs. Deeply sampled blood TCRbeta repertoires from subjects exposed to, actively infected with, or recovered from COVID-19 were included in the dataset. The repertoires were released in a freely available public database meant as a resource for research on the immune response to SARS-CoV-2. Where available, HLA class I and class II types were obtained from metadata supplied by the sample provider rather than from assay-based typing. The samples were drawn from two sources: the first 160 participants of the ongoing ImmuneRACE study, and about 1,300 subjects contributed by 6 global collaborators. Study-wide conclusions, independent of this receptor: The quantity of clinical and demographic metadata differed by source and by participant and was supplied without curation.

As for this clone: What antigen it recognizes has not been identified. No base quality information exists; no much larger clone differs at one position.

The immunoSEQ Assay, a bias-controlled multiplex PCR, was used to amplify TCRbeta CDR3 regions from genomic DNA. Regarding the original processing steps: Within the assay, amplification of reference gene primers was used to estimate how many nucleated cells each sample contained. To quantify the absolute abundance of each unique TCRbeta CDR3 rearrangement, sequence reads were collapsed and filtered. For each sample, productive Simpson clonality was calculated by taking the square root of Simpson's diversity index across productive rearrangements. Imported from immuneACCESS, the table was reduced by TCRdb to in-frame sequences with V and J called. These copies leave out some clones; in studies compared against another copy, an unresolved V gene accounts for under half, and the cause of the remainder is not known. Clone size and V and J calls were adopted from that table, with D and trimming inferred from the DNA. For this sample there are about 220,000 clones; around four fifths appear just once. The ten largest clones take up about 20% of the sample.

Collaborating institutions collected whole blood in K2EDTA tubes following their own protocols. Collaborator samples were shipped for TCRbeta analysis as frozen whole blood, isolated PBMCs, or DNA extracted from either sample type. The CDR3 has 17 amino acids, counting the end cysteine and phenylalanine. Only CDR3 DNA remains: 51 bases, in frame from the first base. From the germline V gene (reference sequence), CDR1 is LNHDA and CDR2 is SQIVND. V is cut back by 3 bases and J by 5 bases, with 12 bases in the junction unmatched. The V and J segments used are TRBV19 and TRBJ2-1; 8 bases in the middle match TRBD2. The sequence was obtained from a man between 25 and 39 years old with active or convalescent COVID-19. Material for sequencing was peripheral blood. The CDR3 amino acid sequence is: CASSMGGRPPTNNEQFF. The base sequence is TGTGCCAGTAGTATGGGCGGGAGGCCCCCGACCAACAATGAGCAGTTCTTC.